This entry lists 22 T cell receptor beta chains sequenced from one sample in a study of T cell responses to AZD1222 COVID-19 vaccine. Repertoires were generated with immunoSEQ multiplex PCR, while TCRdb's copy carries only in-frame clones and drops some. This table has 100,000 to 120,000 clones, more than 75% appearing once. Sequences were derived from peripheral blood, sampled on day 0 of AZD1222 vaccination. The receptors originated from an adult in good health.

V and J are TRBV10-1 and TRBJ2-7, with unresolved D. The CDR3 runs 12 residues. V was cut by 3 bases and J by 4 bases, with 7 bases left in between. Germline V gene lookup returns CDR1 WNHNN and CDR2 SYGVQD (reference sequence). The CDR3 sequence is CASSDSKYEQYF. In DNA form, the CDR3 reads TGCGCCAGCAGTGATTCGAAATACGAGCAGTACTTC.

The gene calls are TRBV9 and TRBJ2-7; 9 bases match TRBD2. V gave up 0 bases and J gave up 7 bases; unmatched junction bases: 11. There are 16 residues in the CDR3. Germline-derived CDR1 and CDR2 are SGDLS and YYNGEE. CDR3 sequence reads: CASSVAASGTLGEQYF. The CDR3 DNA sequence: TGTGCCAGCAGCGTAGCGGCTAGCGGGACCCTTGGGGAGCAGTACTTC.

The rearrangement links TRBV6-5 to TRBJ1-4; D may be TRBD1 (6 bases). Germline V lookup: CDR1 MNHEY, CDR2 SVGAGI. The ends were cut back, 6 bases at V and 7 bases at J, with 12 bases in the middle. This CDR3 comprises 13 residues. The CDR3 nucleotides read TGTGCCAGCAGAAACCTCAGGGGTGAAAAACTGTTTTTT. This encodes CASRNLRGEKLFF.

The J gene is TRBJ2-3, the V gene TRBV24-1; tentative D call: TRBD1 (6 bases). Germline CDR1 KGHDR, CDR2 SFDVKD. The CDR3 covers 14 residues. The ends were cut back, 3 bases at V and 3 bases at J, with 9 bases in the middle. CDR3 in amino acids: CATSDTRGTDTQYF. The CDR3 DNA sequence: TGTGCCACCAGTGATACCAGGGGAACAGATACGCAGTATTTT.

The J gene is TRBJ1-2, the V gene TRBV7-9; D remains ambiguous. The CDR3 runs to 14 residues. The V and J ends lost 5 bases and 4 bases respectively, with 14 bases between them. Germline V CDR1 and CDR2: SEHNR, FQNEAQ (reference sequence). The CDR3 nucleotides read TGTGCCAGCAGCCTGCAGACGGCCTCCTATGGCTACACCTTC. Its translation is CASSLQTASYGYTF.

The chain employs TRBV23-1 and TRBJ2-5, with D perhaps assigned TRBD1 or TRBD2 (6 bases each). TRBV23-1 is noted as an ORF with a role that remains uncertain. Trimming stripped 7 bases from V and 6 bases from J, with 24 bases between. CDR3 length: 16 residues. The CDR3 DNA sequence: TGCGCCAGCACCACAGGTCCTCGGGGGCGCCGGAAGACCCAGTACTTC. This encodes CASTTGPRGRRKTQYF.

The chain uses TRBV7-8 and TRBJ1-1; D gene ambiguous. Germline lookup yields CDR1 SGHVS and CDR2 FQNEAQ. The V gene lost 1 base and the J gene lost 5 bases, with 8 bases spanning the gap. This CDR3 region has 13 residues. The CDR3 loop is CASSLGRWTEAFF. Here the CDR3 DNA reads TGTGCCAGCAGCTTAGGACGGTGGACTGAAGCTTTCTTT.

The J gene is TRBJ1-4, the V gene TRBV11-2, with D tentatively TRBD1 (6 bases). With 1 base removed from V and 7 bases from J, the gap between germline ends came to 13 bases. The CDR3 is made up of 15 amino acids. Germline V lookup: CDR1 SGHAT, CDR2 FQNNGV. The CDR3 DNA follows: TGTGCCAGCAGCTTAGGAGGGACACCTTCTGAAAAACTGTTTTTT. This gives the protein CASSLGGTPSEKLFF.

The count of this clone is one. V usage is TRBV27 and J usage is TRBJ2-7, with 10 bases lining up with TRBD1. Germline V gene lookup returns CDR1 MNHEY and CDR2 SMNVEV (reference sequence). J gave up 7 bases and V 2 bases, and 11 bases lay outside the gene matches. This CDR3 spans 16 amino acids. This chain's CDR3 is CASSLQSGTGAGEQYF. The CDR3 nucleotides are TGTGCCAGCAGTTTACAGTCCGGGACAGGGGCTGGGGAGCAGTACTTC.

The rearrangement uses TRBV19 and TRBJ2-1; 8 bases fit TRBD1. Germline V gene data show CDR1 as LNHDA and CDR2 as SQIVND (reference sequence). V shed 5 bases, J shed 7 bases, and the junction held 7 bases outside the gene matches. This CDR3 region has 14 residues. The CDR3 here is CASSDRGSNNEQFF. Written as DNA, the CDR3 is TGTGCCAGTAGTGACAGGGGTAGTAATAATGAGCAGTTCTTC.

The chain links TRBV7-9 to TRBJ1-1; 9 positions agree with TRBD1. Germline trimming cut 8 bases from V and 4 bases from J; bases unmatched to any gene: 5. The CDR3 has 13 residues. The germline gives CDR1 SEHNR, CDR2 FQNEAQ (reference sequence). The CDR3, as DNA: TGTGCCAGCGGCCGACAGGGGGGCACTGAAGCTTTCTTT. Translation: CASGRQGGTEAFF.

J is TRBJ1-3 and V is TRBV9, with D perhaps matching TRBD1 (5 bases). The germline V gene encodes CDR1 SGDLS and CDR2 YYNGEE. This CDR3 has 16 residues. The ends were cut back, 0 bases at V and 1 base at J, with 11 bases in the middle. CDR3 sequence reads: CASSVVGARSGNTIYF. The CDR3 DNA sequence: TGTGCCAGCAGCGTAGTAGGGGCGAGGTCTGGAAACACCATATATTTT.

The CDR3 nucleotides are TGCGCCAGCAGCCAGTTCAGGGTCTCCTACGAGCAGTACTTC. Its protein product is CASSQFRVSYEQYF. The chain has TRBV4-3 and TRBJ2-7, with D maybe TRBD1 (5 bases). CDR1 and CDR2 (germline): LGHNA, YSLEER. Trimming pared 3 bases from V and 0 bases from J, leaving 9 bases between. The CDR3 covers 14 residues.

The chain links TRBV6-5 to TRBJ1-5; D not resolved. In germline, CDR1 is MNHEY, CDR2 SVGAGI. V was cut by 0 bases and J by 7 bases, with 10 bases left in between. The CDR3 sequence is 14 residues long. CDR3 DNA: TGTGCCAGCAGTTACTCGCGGGGAGGCCAGCCCCAGCATTTT. It codes for CASSYSRGGQPQHF.

This chain links TRBV6-2 or TRBV6-3 with TRBJ1-2; possible D gene TRBD1, 5 bases. The V end was cut by 6 bases, the J end by 4 bases, with 15 bases between. Germline CDR1 is MNHEY and CDR2 is SVGEGT. The CDR3 extends over 14 amino acids. CDR3 region: CASSATGISYGYTF. Written as DNA, the CDR3 is TGTGCCAGCAGCGCTACAGGAATCTCCTATGGCTACACCTTC.

This clone was seen a single time. The chain recombines TRBV5-1 with TRBJ2-2, with TRBD2 identical over 8 bases. Germline-derived CDR1 and CDR2 are SGHRS and YFSETQ. Trimming took 4 bases from V and 3 from J; bases not matched to a gene: 11. This CDR3 is 17 amino acids long. CDR3: CASSNPAGEGYTGELFF. The DNA of the CDR3 is TGCGCCAGCAGCAACCCAGCGGGAGAGGGGTACACCGGGGAGCTGTTTTTT.

This clone was found once. The chain employs TRBV7-3 and TRBJ2-2; no clear D. This CDR3 contains 14 residues. The V and J ends lost 1 base and 6 bases respectively, with 9 bases between them. The V gene's germline CDR1 is SGHTA and CDR2 FQGTGA. The CDR3 loop is CASSLMGVAGELFF. CDR3 DNA sequence: TGTGCCAGCAGCTTAATGGGCGTAGCCGGGGAGCTGTTTTTT.

This chain joins TRBV3-1 (or the pseudogene TRBV3-2) and TRBJ1-2; D is ambiguous. The length of the CDR3 is 14 residues. Trimming pared 1 base from V and 1 base from J, leaving 7 bases between. Germline CDR1 is LGHDT and CDR2 is YNNKEL (reference sequence). In nucleotides, the CDR3 is TGTGCCAGCAGCCAAGCCTCTGATAACTATGGCTACACCTTC. Translated: CASSQASDNYGYTF.

This clone was detected only once. The chain carries TRBV7-6 and TRBJ2-1, with 11 bases aligning to TRBD2. Germline V gives CDR1 SGHVS, CDR2 FNYEAQ. The CDR3 sequence is 18 residues long. V lost 3 bases, J lost 0 bases, and 7 bases stayed unmatched. The CDR3 nucleotides are TGTGCCAGCAGCTTGCGACTAGCGGGAAGGGACTCCTACAATGAGCAGTTCTTC. Translation gives CASSLRLAGRDSYNEQFF.

This chain uses TRBV28 with TRBJ2-1, with TRBD1 matching 7 bases. Germline V gives CDR1 MDHEN, CDR2 SYDVKM. After removal of 6 bases from V and 13 bases from J, the junction contained 9 bases not matched to a gene. This CDR3 contains 12 residues. CDR3 loop: CASRPSTGDQFF. The CDR3 DNA follows: TGTGCCAGCAGGCCTTCCACAGGGGACCAGTTCTTC.

The chain couples TRBV7-8 to TRBJ2-3; perhaps TRBD2 as D (6 bases). Germline loops: CDR1 SGHVS, CDR2 FQNEAQ. This CDR3 contains 12 residues. V lost 5 bases and J lost 4, with 7 bases in between. DNA for the CDR3: TGTGCCAGCAGCGGGGGGTCAGATACGCAGTATTTT. As protein: CASSGGSDTQYF.

The chain combines TRBV10-3 with TRBJ1-1; D uncertain. V was cut by 8 bases and J by 1 base, with 11 bases left in between. The CDR3 consists of 13 residues. Germline V gives CDR1 ENHRY, CDR2 SYGVKD. The DNA for the CDR3 is TGTGCCATCCAAATAAACCGGAACACTGAAGCTTTCTTT. Protein product: CAIQINRNTEAFF.